A single sample is the source of the 22 T cell receptor beta chains below, sequenced in a study of molecular identifiers for immune sequencing clone quantification. TCRdb re-called the PCR reads through MiXCR, storing one row per CDR3 protein. Of under 100,000 distinct CDR3 sequences in the sample, roughly 25% were seen once. Material: naive CD8+ T cells from blood, with Jurkat cell RNA spiked in. This sample's subset: FACS-sorted CD8+CD4-CCR7+CD45RA+ naive T cells. Every receptor here comes from a human donor in good health. Some libraries in this study had Jurkat cell RNA spiked in.

The chain recombines TRBV5-1 with TRBJ2-5, with D tentatively TRBD1 (6 bases). CDR3 length: 14 residues. The germline V gene encodes CDR1 SGHRS and CDR2 YFSETQ. V lost 1 base and J lost 6, with 13 bases in between. The chain's CDR3 is CASSLPDRWKTQYF. For the CDR3, the DNA is TGCGCCAGCAGCTTGCCCGACAGGTGGAAGACCCAGTACTTC.

The rearrangement joins TRBV27 to TRBJ2-7, with a weak D call TRBD2 (7 bases). Trimming cost V 5 bases and J 2 bases, with 19 bases left between them. The CDR3 consists of 16 residues. Germline V gene sequence: CDR1 MNHEY, CDR2 SMNVEV (reference sequence). This chain's CDR3 is CASSRLSPGGPYEQYF. In DNA form, the CDR3 reads TGTGCCAGCAGTCGGCTATCCCCGGGGGGCCCCTACGAGCAGTACTTC.

The CDR3 region is CASSPLGDQPQHF. CDR3 sequence (DNA): TGTGCCAGCAGCCCCCTGGGGGATCAGCCCCAGCATTTT. The genes are TRBV27 and TRBJ1-5; D is perhaps TRBD1 (5 bases). V lost 6 bases to trimming and J lost 5 bases, with 11 bases between them. This CDR3 comprises 13 residues. The germline V gene has CDR1 MNHEY and CDR2 SMNVEV (reference sequence).

The rearrangement links TRBV30 to TRBJ2-3; D call uncertain. Trimming took 0 bases from V and 2 from J, leaving 12 bases between them. Germline assignment: CDR1 GTSNPN and CDR2 SVGIG (reference sequence). The CDR3 runs 15 residues. The CDR3 loop reads CAWSVKGWDTDTQYF. For the CDR3, the DNA is TGTGCCTGGAGTGTAAAGGGTTGGGACACAGATACGCAGTATTTT.

This clonotype was recorded a few times. V and J are TRBV2 and TRBJ1-2; 9 bases fit TRBD1. The V gene end was trimmed by 2 bases and the J gene end by 8 bases; junction bases not matched to a gene: 9. This CDR3 has 15 residues. Germline assignment: CDR1 SNHLY and CDR2 FYNNEI. The CDR3 protein is CASSEIRTGVQGYTF. The CDR3 DNA reads as TGTGCCAGCAGTGAAATCAGGACAGGGGTTCAAGGCTACACCTTC.

About this clonotype itself: A read error may account for a junction end that differs from germline. This chain joins TRBV5-6 and TRBJ2-2; D may correspond to TRBD1 or TRBD2 (5 bases each). Germline V CDR1 and CDR2: SGHDT, YYEEEE. This CDR3 has 14 residues. CDR3 DNA: TGTGCCAGCAGTTGGGACGGCCATCACGGGGAGCTGTGTTTT. Translated: CASSWDGHHGELCF.

The chain employs TRBV30 and TRBJ1-1, with D possibly TRBD1 on 6 matching bases. Germline-derived CDR1 and CDR2 are GTSNPN and SVGIG (reference sequence). This CDR3 contains 13 residues. Trimming pared 3 bases from V and 0 bases from J, leaving 8 bases between. CDR3 in amino acids: CAWRTGLNTEAFF. CDR3 nucleotides: TGTGCCTGGAGGACAGGTCTGAACACTGAAGCTTTCTTT.

This clonotype has just a few counts. V is TRBV3-1 and J is TRBJ1-1, with D unclear. This CDR3 has 14 residues. CDR1 and CDR2 (germline): LGHDT, YNNKEL (reference sequence). The V and J ends lost 1 base and 1 base respectively, with 7 bases between them. CDR3 nucleotides: TGTGCCAGCAGCCAAGTTCACTCGAACACTGAAGCTTTCTTT. It codes for CASSQVHSNTEAFF.

The chain is built from TRBV18 and TRBJ2-2, with D tentatively TRBD1 (5 bases). CDR1 and CDR2 from the germline V gene are KGHSH and LQKENI. The CDR3 runs to 17 residues. V lost 6 bases and J 1 base, leaving 18 bases between the germline ends. CDR3 sequence (DNA): TGTGCCAGCTCCCCCACTGGGGCCAGACTGAACACCGGGGAGCTGTTTTTT. This encodes CASSPTGARLNTGELFF.

This chain connects TRBV29-1 to TRBJ2-7; D is perhaps TRBD2 (6 bases). From germline, CDR1 is SQVTM and CDR2 ANQGSEA. V was clipped by 0 bases and J by 2 bases, with 11 bases between them. This CDR3 spans 14 amino acids. CDR3 sequence reads: CSVEDPGETYEQYF. Written as DNA, the CDR3 is TGCAGCGTTGAAGATCCGGGGGAGACCTACGAGCAGTACTTC.

The rearrangement links TRBV12-3 or TRBV12-4 to TRBJ1-1; TRBD1 might be the D (6 bases). The CDR3 is made up of 14 amino acids. The V and J ends lost 6 bases and 0 bases respectively, with 11 bases between them. The chain's CDR3 is CASRRDKLNTEAFF. CDR3 nucleotides: TGTGCCAGCAGGAGGGACAAATTGAACACTGAAGCTTTCTTT.

This clonotype has a count of ten or more. V gene TRBV7-9 combines with J gene TRBJ1-3; D gene uncertain. Trimming took off 2 bases at V and 0 bases at J, with 11 bases between the two ends. Germline-derived CDR1 and CDR2 are SEHNR and FQNEAQ (reference sequence). This CDR3 spans 16 amino acids. The CDR3 DNA is TGTGCCAGCAGCTTAAGTTCTGGGATCTCTGGAAACACCATATATTTT. Protein: CASSLSSGISGNTIYF.

This clonotype has ten or more counts. This chain connects TRBV2 to TRBJ2-2; 7 bases are shared with TRBD1. Per germline, CDR1 SNHLY and CDR2 FYNNEI. This CDR3 spans 15 amino acids. J gave up 7 bases and V 10 bases, and 15 bases lay outside the gene matches. In nucleotides, the CDR3 is TGTGCCACCGCTGACAGGGAGAAATCCGGCGGGGAGCTGTTTTTT. Protein product: CATADREKSGGELFF.

Comments on this clonotype: A much larger clone differs by one base, so this may be a read error. The CDR3 end shows no conserved phenylalanine or tryptophan, and so a read error is likely. This chain uses TRBV29-1 with TRBJ1-1, with a possible D match to TRBD1 (5 bases). V was trimmed by 4 bases and J by 5 bases, leaving 20 bases between them. The CDR3 loop spans 15 amino acids. Germline loops: CDR1 SQVTM, CDR2 ANQGSEA. The CDR3 spells CSVAGLSPPGTEAFS. CDR3 nucleotide sequence: TGCAGCGTTGCGGGACTCTCTCCTCCTGGAACTGAAGCTTTCTCT.

This clonotype was seen only a few times. The rearrangement uses TRBV23-1 and TRBJ2-7; D is perhaps TRBD1 (6 bases). TRBV23-1 qualifies as an ORF whose function is uncertain. V was clipped by 2 bases and J by 4 bases, with 15 bases between them. The length of the CDR3 is 15 residues. CDR3 in amino acids: CASSQMTGATYEQYF. The CDR3 bases are TGCGCCAGCAGTCAAATGACAGGCGCGACATACGAGCAGTACTTC.

There are many counts of this clonotype. This chain links TRBV4-3 with TRBJ1-1, with TRBD1 identical over 7 bases. CDR1 and CDR2 from the germline V gene are LGHNA and YSLEER. CDR3 length: 15 amino acids. V trimming: 1 base; J trimming: 4 bases; junction bases outside the gene matches: 6. CDR3 residues: CASSQGPTGTTEAFF. For the CDR3, the DNA is TGCGCCAGCAGCCAAGGTCCGACAGGGACCACTGAAGCTTTCTTT.

This clonotype occurred many times. The chain combines TRBV29-1 with TRBJ2-3; TRBD1 matches 7 bases. CDR3 length: 13 amino acids. Germline V gene data show CDR1 as SQVTM and CDR2 as ANQGSEA. After removal of 7 bases from V and 4 bases from J, the junction contained 8 bases not matched to a gene. CDR3 region: CSAPLGGPDTQYF. The DNA for the CDR3 is TGCAGCGCGCCCCTAGGGGGCCCAGATACGCAGTATTTT.

The sample holds a few counts of this clonotype. V gene TRBV6-2 or TRBV6-3 combines with J gene TRBJ2-1; D gene unclear. V lost 6 bases and J lost 2, with 17 bases in between. CDR3 length equals 16 residues. CDR1 and CDR2 (germline): MNHEY, SVGEGT. DNA for the CDR3: TGTGCCAGCAGCCCCCGGGTATTAGACCCCTACAATGAGCAGTTCTTC. Its protein is CASSPRVLDPYNEQFF.

About this clonotype itself: A read error may be the cause here, since a much bigger clone is one base away. The rearrangement uses TRBV9 and TRBJ2-3, with D possibly TRBD1 on 7 matching bases. Germline CDR1 reads SGDLS; CDR2 reads YYNGEE. The CDR3 runs to 15 residues. The CDR3 sequence is CARSVGGGHTDTQYF. CDR3 nucleotides: TGTGCCCGCAGCGTAGGAGGGGGCCACACAGATACGCAGTATTTT.

This clonotype has only a few counts. The chain joins TRBV29-1 to TRBJ2-7, with 12 positions matching TRBD2. Germline V lookup: CDR1 SQVTM, CDR2 ANQGSEA. The CDR3 loop spans 12 amino acids. V gave up 6 bases and J gave up 6 bases; unmatched junction bases: 3. The CDR3 DNA reads as TGCAGCGTCTGGACTAGCGGGATCGAGCAGTACTTC. It codes for CSVWTSGIEQYF.

In the case of this clonotype: This could be a read error, since a much larger clone is one nucleotide away. CDR3 nucleotide sequence: TGTGCCAGCAGCCTGCGACAGGGTGGTACGGTAAACTATGGCTACACCTTC. Its protein is CASSLRQGGTVNYGYTF. The V and J genes are TRBV3-1 and TRBJ1-2, with 7 bases identical to TRBD1. The V segment lost 4 bases and the J segment 2 bases; nucleotides outside the gene matches: 13. Germline V CDR1 and CDR2: LGHDT, YNNKEL (reference sequence). This CDR3 contains 17 residues.

This chain joins TRBV21-1 and TRBJ2-4; no DNA check was done on the table's D call, TRBD2. TRBV21-1 is a listed pseudogene. This CDR3 spans 19 amino acids. The DNA for the CDR3 is TGTGCCGGCAGCAAAGAGGACGTACTAGCGGCAACCCACAAAAACATTCAGTACTTC. Translated: CAGSKEDVLAATHKNIQYF.